This is a list of T cell receptor beta chains from one sample in a study of blood T cell repertoires in COVID-19. Sequencing used immunoSEQ multiplex PCR; TCRdb keeps in-frame clones, though not all of them. The data hold about 250,000 clones, with roughly 80% observed a single time. Sequencing was performed on peripheral blood. The receptors originated from a man aged 50 to 59 with active or convalescent COVID-19. CDR3s include the opening cysteine and the closing phenylalanine or tryptophan. The D gene is left open where the match is weak. Expanded clones are given a class, and other clones once, few, many or no size at all.

size	J	V	D	DNA	CDR3
few	TRBJ1-2	TRBV27	TRBD1	TGTGCCAGCAGCCTTTACTCAGGGGGGAACTATGGCTACACCTTC	CASSLYSGGNYGYTF
NA	TRBJ1-6	TRBV6-6	NA	TGTGCCAGCAGTTACTCCCCGGGGGATTCACCCCTCCACTTT	CASSYSPGDSPLHF
many	TRBJ1-2	TRBV28	NA	TGTGCCAGCTGCACCGGCCTGGGGGGCTATGGCTACACCTTC	CASCTGLGGYGYTF
NA	TRBJ2-1	TRBV18	TRBD2	TGTGCCAGCTCACCAGGACTAGCGGGGATCTACAATGAGCAGTTCTTC	CASSPGLAGIYNEQFF
NA	TRBJ2-1	TRBV3-1/TRBV3-2	NA	TGTGCCAGCAGCCGGACATCTGGCTCCTACAATGAGCAGTTCTTC	CASSRTSGSYNEQFF
NA	TRBJ1-6	TRBV7-9	TRBD1	TGTGCCATCGGAGCCGGGACAGGGAATTCACCCCTCCACTTT	CAIGAGTGNSPLHF
NA	TRBJ1-6	TRBV5-1	NA	TGCGCCAGCAGCTTGGGAGGCAATTCACCCCTCCACTTT	CASSLGGNSPLHF
few	TRBJ1-6	TRBV19	NA	TGTGCCAGTAGTATAGATCTATGGAGGTCAGGAAATTCACCCCTCCACTTT	CASSIDLWRSGNSPLHF
NA	TRBJ1-6	TRBV30	NA	TGTGCCTGGAGTGTCTCGACGGCCAACAGCTCACCCCTCCACTTT	CAWSVSTANSSPLHF
NA	TRBJ1-5	TRBV28	TRBD1	TGTGCCAGCAGTAAAGACAGGGTTCAGCCCCAGCATTTT	CASSKDRVQPQHF
NA	TRBJ2-5	TRBV5-6	TRBD1	TGTGCCAGCAGCTTGGGACAGGGTACCAAGACCCAGTACTTC	CASSLGQGTKTQYF
NA	TRBJ2-3	TRBV6-2/TRBV6-3	TRBD2	TGTGCCAGCAGTCTAGCGGGGCTCCATACGCAGTATTTT	CASSLAGLHTQYF
NA	TRBJ2-1	TRBV4-2	NA	TGTGCCAGCAGCCAAGATTCGCCAAACGGGGGTGAGCAGTTCTTC	CASSQDSPNGGEQFF
NA	TRBJ2-3	TRBV19	NA	TGTGCCAGTAGTATAGGCCCACTCCCAGATACGCAGTATTTT	CASSIGPLPDTQYF
NA	TRBJ2-3	TRBV7-9	TRBD1	TGTGCCAGCAGCTCCGGGACAGGGACTAATACGCAGTATTTT	CASSSGTGTNTQYF
NA	TRBJ2-2	TRBV9	TRBD2	TGTGCCAGCAGCGTAGCTACTAGCGGCACCGGGGAGCTGTTTTTT	CASSVATSGTGELFF
NA	TRBJ2-3	TRBV28	NA	TGTGCCAGCAGTTCCCCCGGCAGGGCGAGTTCAGATACGCAGTATTTT	CASSSPGRASSDTQYF
NA	TRBJ2-3	TRBV18	NA	TGTGCCAGCTCACCACCTAGAATCGGCTTGGGCACAGATATGCAGTATTTT	CASSPPRIGLGTDMQYF
NA	TRBJ2-7	TRBV10-3	NA	TGTGCCATCAGTGTGTTCGGCGGCGAGCAGTACTTC	CAISVFGGEQYF
NA	TRBJ1-2	TRBV3-1/TRBV3-2	NA	TGTGCCAGCAGCCAAGATCGGTCGCGGTATGGCTACACCTTC	CASSQDRSRYGYTF
NA	TRBJ2-3	TRBV11-2	TRBD2	TGTGCCAGCAGCTTAGGGCTAGCGGGGACAACGCAGTATTTT	CASSLGLAGTTQYF
NA	TRBJ1-4	TRBV11-2	NA	TGTGCCAGCAGCCCCACCCGTACAGGTTTTGCTGAAAAACTGTTTTTT	CASSPTRTGFAEKLFF
NA	TRBJ2-2	TRBV5-4	TRBD2	TGTGCCAGCAGCTTGGGGGCGGGGGGGAACACCGGGGAGCTGTTTTTT	CASSLGAGGNTGELFF
NA	TRBJ1-3	TRBV5-4	TRBD1	TGTGCCAGCAGCTTGGCAGGGGGATCGGGAAACACCATATATTTT	CASSLAGGSGNTIYF
NA	TRBJ1-6	TRBV2	NA	TGTGCCAGCAGTGCGGAGGGATTCTCCTATAATTCACCCCTCCACTTT	CASSAEGFSYNSPLHF